A selection of T cell receptor beta chains follows, all from one sample in a study of T cells in localized non-small cell lung cancer. TCRdb's copy holds only in-frame clones and misses some; the assay was immunoSEQ multiplex PCR. The sample consists of 45,000 or so clones, about 86% of them appearing once. The material sequenced was peripheral blood mononuclear cells, taken before any cancer treatment. These receptors all stem from a man between 35 and 75 years old with stage III lung adenocarcinoma. Each CDR3 is given with its conserved first and last residue. Fields, in order: CDR3 DNA, CDR3 protein, J gene, D gene, clone size, V gene. D genes are given only for firm matches. Size is stated for part of the rows, as once, few or many counts, or as a class when the clone is expanded.

CDR3 DNA: TGTGCTAGTGGTTTGGTTGGAGGCACAGATACGCAGTATTTT
CDR3 protein: CASGLVGGTDTQYF
J gene: TRBJ2-3
D gene: -
clone size: -
V gene: TRBV12-5

CDR3 DNA: TGCGCCAGCAGCTTGGAAGGGTCAGGCGGATATGGCTACACCTTC
CDR3 protein: CASSLEGSGGYGYTF
J gene: TRBJ1-2
D gene: -
clone size: -
V gene: TRBV5-1

CDR3 DNA: TGCGGATCACAGACAGTGGGTCTTTGGGAGCAGTTCTTC
CDR3 protein: CGSQTVGLWEQFF
J gene: TRBJ2-1
D gene: -
clone size: -
V gene: TRBV29-1

CDR3 DNA: TGTGCCAGCAGCTTAGGAGGGGGCGTCTACAATGAGCAGTTCTTC
CDR3 protein: CASSLGGGVYNEQFF
J gene: TRBJ2-1
D gene: TRBD1
clone size: -
V gene: TRBV7-2

CDR3 DNA: TGTGCCAGCAGCGTAGCTACAGGGCGAACCGGGGAGCTGTTTTTT
CDR3 protein: CASSVATGRTGELFF
J gene: TRBJ2-2
D gene: -
clone size: -
V gene: TRBV9

CDR3 DNA: TGTGCCAGCAGGTCGCTTGGGCTCGCGGGGGCCGAGCAGTACTTC
CDR3 protein: CASRSLGLAGAEQYF
J gene: TRBJ2-7
D gene: -
clone size: few
V gene: TRBV27

CDR3 DNA: TGTGCCAGCACTGGGACAGGGGGAGTGTGGACCCAGTACTTC
CDR3 protein: CASTGTGGVWTQYF
J gene: TRBJ2-5
D gene: TRBD1
clone size: -
V gene: TRBV6-1

CDR3 DNA: TGTGCCTGGAGTGCCTACGCGGACAGGCGGAGCGAGCAGTACTTC
CDR3 protein: CAWSAYADRRSEQYF
J gene: TRBJ2-7
D gene: TRBD1
clone size: -
V gene: TRBV30

CDR3 DNA: TGTGCCAGCAGCTTACGGACTAGCGTAAGCTACGAGCAGTACTTC
CDR3 protein: CASSLRTSVSYEQYF
J gene: TRBJ2-7
D gene: TRBD2
clone size: once
V gene: TRBV5-4

CDR3 DNA: TGTGCCAGCAGCGTTGGGAATAGTGGTTCACCCCTCCACTTT
CDR3 protein: CASSVGNSGSPLHF
J gene: TRBJ1-6
D gene: -
clone size: -
V gene: TRBV9

CDR3 DNA: TGTGCCAGCAGCTTTCAGGGTTATTCACCCCTCCACTTT
CDR3 protein: CASSFQGYSPLHF
J gene: TRBJ1-6
D gene: -
clone size: -
V gene: TRBV11-2

CDR3 DNA: TGTGCCAGCAGCTCACCGGGACTAGATGAGACCCAGTACTTC
CDR3 protein: CASSSPGLDETQYF
J gene: TRBJ2-5
D gene: TRBD2
clone size: -
V gene: TRBV11-2

CDR3 DNA: TGTGCCAGCAGCGCGGAAAACATTCAGTACTTC
CDR3 protein: CASSAENIQYF
J gene: TRBJ2-4
D gene: -
clone size: -
V gene: TRBV6-1

CDR3 DNA: TGTGCCAGCAGCCCCGTCGACAGGACGTTCTATGGCTACACCTTC
CDR3 protein: CASSPVDRTFYGYTF
J gene: TRBJ1-2
D gene: -
clone size: once
V gene: TRBV6-6

CDR3 DNA: TGTGCCAGCAGTGAAGCGACTAGGTTCGATGAGCAGTTCTTC
CDR3 protein: CASSEATRFDEQFF
J gene: TRBJ2-1
D gene: -
clone size: -
V gene: TRBV6-1

CDR3 DNA: TGTGCCAGCAGCGGGGGTTATATGGGCTCGAACACCGGGGAGCTGTTTTTT
CDR3 protein: CASSGGYMGSNTGELFF
J gene: TRBJ2-2
D gene: -
clone size: -
V gene: TRBV7-8

CDR3 DNA: TGTGCCAGTAGAAGGGCGGCCGGGGGCGGGAGCACTGAAGCTTTCTTT
CDR3 protein: CASRRAAGGGSTEAFF
J gene: TRBJ1-1
D gene: -
clone size: -
V gene: TRBV19

CDR3 DNA: TGTGCCAGCAGCCAAGCTACAGGTTTCAGAGGTGAAAAACTGTTTTTT
CDR3 protein: CASSQATGFRGEKLFF
J gene: TRBJ1-4
D gene: -
clone size: few
V gene: TRBV14

CDR3 DNA: TGTGCCTGGATCGGAGGGAATGAGCAGTTCTTC
CDR3 protein: CAWIGGNEQFF
J gene: TRBJ2-1
D gene: -
clone size: -
V gene: TRBV30

CDR3 DNA: TGTGCCAGCAGTTTATCTCCGCTACTCACCGCTCCGGGGAAACGGAACGGTGAGCAGTTCTTC
CDR3 protein: CASSLSPLLTAPGKRNGEQFF
J gene: TRBJ2-1
D gene: -
clone size: -
V gene: TRBV27

CDR3 DNA: TGTGCCAGCAGCCCCTCCGTGGGGCCACAAGAGACCCAGTACTTC
CDR3 protein: CASSPSVGPQETQYF
J gene: TRBJ2-5
D gene: -
clone size: few
V gene: TRBV5-4

CDR3 DNA: TGTGCCAGTAGTATAGATCTTTATAAGCCCCAGTACTTC
CDR3 protein: CASSIDLYKPQYF
J gene: TRBJ2-5
D gene: -
clone size: -
V gene: TRBV19

CDR3 DNA: TGTGCCAGCAGCTTTAGCGGGGGGCCCACCTACGAGCAGTACTTC
CDR3 protein: CASSFSGGPTYEQYF
J gene: TRBJ2-7
D gene: TRBD2
clone size: -
V gene: TRBV2

CDR3 DNA: TGCGCCAGCAGCTTGGGTAGGACCGAACAAGAGACCCAGTACTTC
CDR3 protein: CASSLGRTEQETQYF
J gene: TRBJ2-5
D gene: -
clone size: few
V gene: TRBV5-1

CDR3 DNA: TGTGCCAGCAGCGTAGCAGGCAGGAGGAACACCGGGGAGCTGTTTTTT
CDR3 protein: CASSVAGRRNTGELFF
J gene: TRBJ2-2
D gene: -
clone size: -
V gene: TRBV9

CDR3 DNA: TGTGCCAGCAGCACTAAGGGGAACACTGAAGCTTTCTTT
CDR3 protein: CASSTKGNTEAFF
J gene: TRBJ1-1
D gene: -
clone size: -
V gene: TRBV7-9

CDR3 DNA: TGCGCCAGCAGCCTGGAAAATTCACCCCTCCACTTT
CDR3 protein: CASSLENSPLHF
J gene: TRBJ1-6
D gene: -
clone size: -
V gene: TRBV5-1

CDR3 DNA: TGTGCCAGCAGCCCCCTCCGACTAGCGGGGGACTACAATGAGCAGTTCTTC
CDR3 protein: CASSPLRLAGDYNEQFF
J gene: TRBJ2-1
D gene: TRBD2
clone size: once
V gene: TRBV13

CDR3 DNA: TGTGCCAGCAGCCAACAGAGATACAATGAGCAGTTCTTC
CDR3 protein: CASSQQRYNEQFF
J gene: TRBJ2-1
D gene: -
clone size: -
V gene: TRBV5-8

CDR3 DNA: TGCGCCAGCAGCCCGGGAGAAGGGGATACGCAGTATTTT
CDR3 protein: CASSPGEGDTQYF
J gene: TRBJ2-3
D gene: -
clone size: -
V gene: TRBV4-1

CDR3 DNA: TGCGCCAGCAGCCAAGATCGGACAGCTGGAAACACCATATATTTT
CDR3 protein: CASSQDRTAGNTIYF
J gene: TRBJ1-3
D gene: -
clone size: -
V gene: TRBV4-1

CDR3 DNA: TGTGCCAGCTCCCCAACAGGGGGGACAGATACGCAGTATTTT
CDR3 protein: CASSPTGGTDTQYF
J gene: TRBJ2-3
D gene: TRBD1
clone size: -
V gene: TRBV18

CDR3 DNA: TGTGCCAGCCCGGGACAGGGGTTCAATGAGCAGTTCTTC
CDR3 protein: CASPGQGFNEQFF
J gene: TRBJ2-1
D gene: TRBD1
clone size: -
V gene: TRBV6-1

CDR3 DNA: TGTGCCAGCAGCTTGGAGGGGACAGGGACTTCACCCCTCCACTTT
CDR3 protein: CASSLEGTGTSPLHF
J gene: TRBJ1-6
D gene: TRBD1
clone size: few
V gene: TRBV5-4

CDR3 DNA: TGTGCCAGCAGCCCGGACAGGGGCTATTACGAGCAGTACTTC
CDR3 protein: CASSPDRGYYEQYF
J gene: TRBJ2-7
D gene: TRBD1
clone size: few
V gene: TRBV5-6

CDR3 DNA: TGCAGCGTTGGCCAGGGACAGATCCCTGAAGCTTTCTTT
CDR3 protein: CSVGQGQIPEAFF
J gene: TRBJ1-1
D gene: TRBD1
clone size: once
V gene: TRBV29-1

CDR3 DNA: TGTGCCAGTAGTAGAGACAGGGGCTACGAGCAGTACTTC
CDR3 protein: CASSRDRGYEQYF
J gene: TRBJ2-7
D gene: TRBD1
clone size: -
V gene: TRBV19

CDR3 DNA: TGTGCCAGCTGCCGGGAGCCTAACACTGAAGCTTTCTTT
CDR3 protein: CASCREPNTEAFF
J gene: TRBJ1-1
D gene: -
clone size: -
V gene: TRBV6-4

CDR3 DNA: TGTGCCAGCAGTTACTTGGGGCCAGATACGCAGTATTTT
CDR3 protein: CASSYLGPDTQYF
J gene: TRBJ2-3
D gene: -
clone size: -
V gene: TRBV6-6

CDR3 DNA: TGTGCCAGCAGCTTAGAGGGGGCGAGGAACATTCAGTACTTC
CDR3 protein: CASSLEGARNIQYF
J gene: TRBJ2-4
D gene: TRBD1
clone size: -
V gene: TRBV7-8

CDR3 DNA: TGTGCCAGCAGTTCGGGGGGGGAGATCGAGACCCAGTACTTC
CDR3 protein: CASSSGGEIETQYF
J gene: TRBJ2-5
D gene: TRBD2
clone size: -
V gene: TRBV28

CDR3 DNA: TGTGCCAGCAGCTTGGGACTAGCGGGGGGCAATGAGCAGTTCTTC
CDR3 protein: CASSLGLAGGNEQFF
J gene: TRBJ2-1
D gene: TRBD2
clone size: -
V gene: TRBV11-3

CDR3 DNA: TGCGCCAGCATAGGCGGGACTAGCCCGAGCACAGATACGCAGTATTTT
CDR3 protein: CASIGGTSPSTDTQYF
J gene: TRBJ2-3
D gene: TRBD2
clone size: -
V gene: TRBV5-1

CDR3 DNA: TGCAGCGTTGGCCCCCTCCCCGGCGGCACCGGGGAGCTGTTTTTT
CDR3 protein: CSVGPLPGGTGELFF
J gene: TRBJ2-2
D gene: -
clone size: -
V gene: TRBV29-1

CDR3 DNA: TGTGCCAGCAGCTTAGAACAGGGGAAAACACCCCTCCACTTT
CDR3 protein: CASSLEQGKTPLHF
J gene: TRBJ1-6
D gene: TRBD1
clone size: -
V gene: TRBV7-6

CDR3 DNA: TGTGCCAGCAGTGAAGCGGTAAGCACAGATACGCAGTATTTT
CDR3 protein: CASSEAVSTDTQYF
J gene: TRBJ2-3
D gene: -
clone size: -
V gene: TRBV6-1

CDR3 DNA: TGTGCCAGCTCACCAACTCCGGGACTAGCGGGCCCGGGTGAGCAGTTCTTC
CDR3 protein: CASSPTPGLAGPGEQFF
J gene: TRBJ2-1
D gene: TRBD2
clone size: -
V gene: TRBV18

CDR3 DNA: TGTGCCAGTAGGCCACAGGCCTTTAACTACAATGAGCAGTTCTTC
CDR3 protein: CASRPQAFNYNEQFF
J gene: TRBJ2-1
D gene: -
clone size: -
V gene: TRBV19

CDR3 DNA: TGTGCCAGCAGTGAAGTAGGGGGCGCGAACACCGGGGAGCTGTTTTTT
CDR3 protein: CASSEVGGANTGELFF
J gene: TRBJ2-2
D gene: TRBD1
clone size: -
V gene: TRBV2

CDR3 DNA: TGCGCCAGCAGCTTGGCTGTCAGGGATACGCAGTATTTT
CDR3 protein: CASSLAVRDTQYF
J gene: TRBJ2-3
D gene: -
clone size: -
V gene: TRBV5-1

CDR3 DNA: TGTGCCAGCAGCTTAGAGCGCTTCGACGAGCAGTACTTC
CDR3 protein: CASSLERFDEQYF
J gene: TRBJ2-7
D gene: -
clone size: -
V gene: TRBV7-2

CDR3 DNA: TGTGCCAGTAGTGAGGGTTTTAACACAGATACGCAGTATTTT
CDR3 protein: CASSEGFNTDTQYF
J gene: TRBJ2-3
D gene: -
clone size: -
V gene: TRBV19

CDR3 DNA: TGTGCCAGCAGTTTTGCGGGGGCCTGGGAGCAGTACTTC
CDR3 protein: CASSFAGAWEQYF
J gene: TRBJ2-7
D gene: -
clone size: -
V gene: TRBV6-5

CDR3 DNA: TGTGCCAGCAGTGAGGACAGGGCATCCTACGAGCAGTACTTC
CDR3 protein: CASSEDRASYEQYF
J gene: TRBJ2-7
D gene: TRBD1
clone size: -
V gene: TRBV25-1

CDR3 DNA: TGCGCCAGCGCAATATCAGGGACTAGTTTCCACGAGCAGTACTTC
CDR3 protein: CASAISGTSFHEQYF
J gene: TRBJ2-7
D gene: TRBD2
clone size: -
V gene: TRBV4-1